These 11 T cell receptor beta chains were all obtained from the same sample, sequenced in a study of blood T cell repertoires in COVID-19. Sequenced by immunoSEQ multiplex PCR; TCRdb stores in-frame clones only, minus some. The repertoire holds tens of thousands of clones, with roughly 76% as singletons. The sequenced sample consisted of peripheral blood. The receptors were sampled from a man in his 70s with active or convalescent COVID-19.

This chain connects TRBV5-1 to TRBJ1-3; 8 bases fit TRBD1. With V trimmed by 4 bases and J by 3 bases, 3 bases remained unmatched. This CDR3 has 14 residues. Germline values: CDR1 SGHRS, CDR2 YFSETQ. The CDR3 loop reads CASSPGTGGNTIYF. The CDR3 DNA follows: TGCGCCAGCAGCCCAGGGACAGGTGGAAACACCATATATTTT.

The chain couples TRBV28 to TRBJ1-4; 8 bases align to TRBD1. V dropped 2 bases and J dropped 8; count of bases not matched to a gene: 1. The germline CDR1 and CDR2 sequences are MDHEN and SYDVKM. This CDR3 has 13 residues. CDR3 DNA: TGTGCCAGCAGTTTAAGGGACAGGGAAAAACTGTTTTTT. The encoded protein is CASSLRDREKLFF. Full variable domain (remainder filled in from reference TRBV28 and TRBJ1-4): DVKVTQSSRYLVKRTGEKVFLECVQDMDHENMFWYRQDPGLGLRLIYFSYDVKMKEKGDIPEGYSVSREKKERFSLILESASTNQTSMYLCASSLRDREKLFFGSGTQLSVL.

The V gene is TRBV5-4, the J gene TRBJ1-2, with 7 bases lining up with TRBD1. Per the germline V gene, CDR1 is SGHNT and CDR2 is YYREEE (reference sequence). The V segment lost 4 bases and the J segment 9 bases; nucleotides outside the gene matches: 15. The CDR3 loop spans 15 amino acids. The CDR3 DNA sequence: TGTGCCAGCAGCCTGGGGCAGGGGGAGGTTTTGAGCTACACCTTC. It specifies CASSLGQGEVLSYTF.

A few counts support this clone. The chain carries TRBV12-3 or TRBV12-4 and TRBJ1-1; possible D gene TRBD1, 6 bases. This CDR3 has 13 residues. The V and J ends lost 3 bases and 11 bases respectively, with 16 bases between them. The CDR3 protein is CASSLGSAGDAFF. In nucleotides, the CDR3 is TGTGCCAGCAGTTTGGGGAGCGCAGGGGATGCTTTCTTT.

The CDR3 protein is CASSWPGELFF. For the CDR3, the DNA is TGTGCCAGCAGTTGGCCCGGGGAGCTGTTTTTT. The chain couples TRBV28 to TRBJ2-2; D unclear. V was clipped by 4 bases and J by 6 bases, with 3 bases between them. Germline V CDR1 and CDR2: MDHEN, SYDVKM. This CDR3 is 11 amino acids long.

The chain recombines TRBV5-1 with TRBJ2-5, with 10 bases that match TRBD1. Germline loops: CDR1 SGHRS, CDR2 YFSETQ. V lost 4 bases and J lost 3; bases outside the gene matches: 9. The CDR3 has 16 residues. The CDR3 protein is CASSLGTGAYEETQYF. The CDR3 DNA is TGCGCCAGCAGCCTCGGGACAGGGGCTTACGAAGAGACCCAGTACTTC.

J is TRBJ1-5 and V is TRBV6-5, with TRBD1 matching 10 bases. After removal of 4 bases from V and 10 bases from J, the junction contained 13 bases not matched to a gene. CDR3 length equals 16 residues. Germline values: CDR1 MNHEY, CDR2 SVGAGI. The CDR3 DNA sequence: TGTGCCAGCAGTTTCACCGGGACAGGGGAGTCGGAACCCCAGCATTTT. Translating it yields CASSFTGTGESEPQHF.

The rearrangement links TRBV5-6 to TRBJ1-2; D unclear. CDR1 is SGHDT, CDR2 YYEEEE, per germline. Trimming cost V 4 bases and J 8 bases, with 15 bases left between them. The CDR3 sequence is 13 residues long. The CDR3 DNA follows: TGTGCCAGCAGCCTTTCGCCGGAGGTCGGCTACACCTTC. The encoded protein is CASSLSPEVGYTF.

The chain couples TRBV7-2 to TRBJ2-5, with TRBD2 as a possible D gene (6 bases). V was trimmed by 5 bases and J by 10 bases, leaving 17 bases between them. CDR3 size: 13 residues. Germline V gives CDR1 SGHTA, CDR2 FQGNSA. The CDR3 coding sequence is TGTGCCAGCAGCCATCCGACAGCCGGGGGCCAGTACTTC. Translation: CASSHPTAGGQYF.

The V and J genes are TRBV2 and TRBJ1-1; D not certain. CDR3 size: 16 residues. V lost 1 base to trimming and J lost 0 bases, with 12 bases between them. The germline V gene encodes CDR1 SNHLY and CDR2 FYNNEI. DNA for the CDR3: TGTGCCAGCAGTGAAGAGGAGGGTTGGCTGAACACTGAAGCTTTCTTT. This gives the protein CASSEEEGWLNTEAFF.

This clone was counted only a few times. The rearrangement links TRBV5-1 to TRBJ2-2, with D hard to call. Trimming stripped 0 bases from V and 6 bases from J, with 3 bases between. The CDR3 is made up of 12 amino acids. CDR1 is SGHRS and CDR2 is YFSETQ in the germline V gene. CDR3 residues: CASSLVSGELFF. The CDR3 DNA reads TGCGCCAGCAGCTTGGTATCCGGGGAGCTGTTTTTT.